The clone carrying this T cell receptor beta chain showed up many times. These data belong to a study of metastatic and nonmetastatic thyroid tumors. Looking at the study overall: Malignant thyroid and benign thyroid patients provided blood and tumor or nodule tissue whose repertoires were compared.

Before thyroid surgery, none of the patients had received any treatment. This CDR3 is built from 16 residues. V gave up 1 base and J gave up 3 bases; unmatched junction bases: 3. CDR1 and CDR2 (germline): MNHNS, SASEGT. Source study methods: A distant-metastasis classifier for papillary thyroid cancer was built using CDR3 differences across clinicopathological groups. TCRdb reprocessed the PCR reads using MiXCR. The V and J calls were determined by TCRdb, not by the authors. The profile covers about 82,000 clones, with approximately 13% appearing a single time and roughly 9.1% taken by the ten largest.

The sequence was collected from a female donor with papillary thyroid cancer or a benign thyroid nodule (not recorded which). Some clones in this sample may be carry-over from other donors' samples. The sample taken for sequencing was tumor tissue. V and J are TRBV6-1 and TRBJ2-1; TRBD1 matches at 10 bases. The CDR3 coding sequence is TGTGCCAGCAGTGAAGGGACAGGGGGTATCTACAATGAGCAGTTCTTC. This encodes CASSEGTGGIYNEQFF.